This entry concerns a single T cell receptor beta chain. This specimen comes from a study of blood T cells in healthy people across ages. A sample-barcoded 5' primer and a J-beta primer mix were used in a second PCR of roughly 7 to 11 cycles. Each CDR3 protein gets one entry after TCRdb re-called the 5' RACE reads with MiXCR. The repertoire has roughly 1.5 million distinct CDR3 sequences, roughly 43% of them found once; the top ten carry about 4.1%. Sequenced sample: blood. The receptor was isolated from a woman aged 18-29 years in good health.

The CDR3 sequence is CSARGRPWGSVSYEQYF. DNA for the CDR3: TGCAGTGCTAGAGGAAGACCCTGGGGGAGCGTCTCCTACGAGCAGTACTTC. This rearrangement joins TRBV20-1 to TRBJ2-7; D may be TRBD1 or TRBD2 (5 bases each). V was pared by 1 base and J by 0 bases, with 19 bases between. The CDR3 covers 17 residues. Per germline, CDR1 DFQATT and CDR2 SNEGSKA (reference sequence).